This T cell receptor beta chain was captured by sequencing in a study of cytomegalovirus exposure and HLA in healthy donors. Study-level background: Within an early data release were about 85 million unique TCRs drawn from HLA-typed donors. Study-wide results and limits: CMV serostatus alone was available as immune exposure information. The authors later found TCR association rates varying by HLA locus, with DRB1 most and HLA-C fewest. Most likely, a cluster of highly shared sequence variants arose as a sequencing artifact.

The PCR used 60 Vbeta and 13 Jbeta primers. TCRdb keeps only in-frame clones here, not all; method: immunoSEQ multiplex PCR. The data contain over 150,000 clones, around 82% of them singletons. Germline-derived CDR1 and CDR2 are LNHDA and SQIVND (reference sequence). V lost 3 bases and J lost 5, with 11 bases in between. The CDR3 contains 14 residues. On this clone: The target antigen is unknown.

The chain links TRBV19 to TRBJ1-5; TRBD1 is a possible D gene (5 bases). The sample comprised PBMCs. This clonotype was obtained from a man aged 50 to 59 in good health and CMV-seropositive. This CDR3 reads CASSIPGSYQPQHF. The CDR3 DNA sequence: TGTGCCAGTAGTATCCCAGGGTCCTATCAGCCCCAGCATTTT. Full variable domain (remainder filled in from reference TRBV19 and TRBJ1-5): DGGITQSPKYLFRKEGQNVTLSCEQNLNHDAMYWYRQDPGQGLRLIYYSQIVNDFQKGDIAEGYSVSREKKESFPLTVTSAQKNPTAFYLCASSIPGSYQPQHFGDGTRLSIL.